This T cell receptor beta chain was obtained from a study of shared clonotypes between healthy human individuals. Some clones are missing from TCRdb's copy, which holds only in-frame ones; the method was immunoSEQ multiplex PCR. Altogether just over 2,000,000 clones are present, about 95% being singletons, with the ten largest covering about 1.1%. The CDR3 runs 13 residues. CDR1 SEHNR and CDR2 FQNEAQ come from the germline V gene (reference sequence). Deletions cut 10 bases from V and 1 base from J, with 14 bases between. Positive CCR7 selection of CD45RO-negative cells yielded the naive CD8 cells, and terminally differentiated effector memory CD45RA+ cells were excluded.

The receptor was isolated from a man aged 18 to 30 in good health. The chain is built from TRBV7-9 and TRBJ2-7; D gene uncertain. Sequencing was performed on naive CD8+ T cells sorted from blood. The CDR3 DNA follows: TGTGCCATCTCAACGACCGGTTCCTACGAGCAGTACTTC. It yields the protein CAISTTGSYEQYF.